One TCR beta chain is described in this entry. This record comes from a study of blood T cell repertoires in COVID-19. On the study more broadly: PBMCs, B-cell-depleted T cells, or T cells were the source of the cDNA or gDNA that made up the material.

In terms of age and location, participants ranged from about 18 to 90 years and lived in about two dozen US areas. V lost 2 bases to trimming and J lost 7 bases; unmatched junction nucleotides: 6. This CDR3 comprises 15 residues. CDR1 and CDR2 (germline): MDHEN, SYDVKM. Authors' data handling: The authors estimated nucleated cell counts from reference gene primer amplification. Measured with immunoSEQ multiplex PCR; TCRdb has only the in-frame clones, and not every one. Clone size and V and J calls were adopted from that table, with D and trimming inferred from the DNA. The sample shows 150,000 or so clones, approximately 88% of them seen only once.

The sample consisted of PBMCs or T cells enriched from blood (not recorded which). The source of this sequence is a young woman with acute COVID-19. The chain is built from TRBV28 and TRBJ1-2; 11 bases fit TRBD1. CDR3 sequence reads: CASSLVSGQGAGYTF. CDR3 coding DNA: TGTGCCAGCAGTTTAGTGTCTGGACAGGGGGCTGGCTACACCTTC.